Shown below are 19 T cell receptor beta chains from a single sample sequenced in a study of T cells in Graves' hyperthyroidism and ophthalmopathy. The source material, RNA transcripts, was used to amplify TCR beta CDR3 regions. HTBI primers were used for first-round RT-PCR of the TCR CDR3. One entry per CDR3 protein, called by TCRdb with MiXCR from the multiplex PCR reads. The sample contains around 390,000 distinct CDR3 sequences, roughly 15% of which appear only once. Sequenced material: blood. The receptors stem from a young woman with Graves' ophthalmopathy.

This clonotype was detected ten times or more. This chain uses TRBV30 with TRBJ1-1; D remains unclear. Germline V gene data show CDR1 as GTSNPN and CDR2 as SVGIG (reference sequence). Trimming removed 0 bases from V and 7 bases from J, with 6 bases in between. The CDR3 extends over 11 amino acids. CDR3 sequence: CAWSVRGEAFF. The CDR3 bases are TGTGCCTGGAGTGTACGGGGTGAAGCTTTCTTT.

This chain connects TRBV10-3 to TRBJ2-5, with TRBD2 matching over 7 bases. Germline trimming cut 4 bases from V and 4 bases from J; bases unmatched to any gene: 6. This CDR3 spans 14 amino acids. Germline V gene lookup returns CDR1 ENHRY and CDR2 SYGVKD. The CDR3 sequence: CAISAGTGGETQYF. As DNA, the CDR3 is TGTGCCATCAGTGCCGGGACGGGGGGAGAGACCCAGTACTTC.

This clonotype was counted a single time. The V and J genes are TRBV5-1 and TRBJ1-5; the D gene is possibly TRBD1 (6 bases). This CDR3 spans 13 amino acids. V was shortened by 4 bases and J by 7 bases, with 12 bases between the two germline ends. CDR1 and CDR2 (germline): SGHRS, YFSETQ. The CDR3 region is CASSVTRGQPQHF. The CDR3 DNA reads TGCGCCAGCAGCGTGACCAGGGGCCAGCCCCAGCATTTT. The full variable domain, with the rest looked up from reference TRBV5-1 and TRBJ1-5, is KAGVTQTPRYLIKTRGQQVTLSCSPISGHRSVSWYQQTPGQGLQFLFEYFSETQRNKGNFPGRFSGRQFSNSRSEMNVSTLELGDSALYLCASSVTRGQPQHFGDGTRLSIL.

Only a few counts were recorded for this clonotype. V and J are TRBV6-1 and TRBJ1-5; D is unclear. This CDR3 is 13 amino acids long. Germline assignment: CDR1 MNHNS and CDR2 SASEGT. Trimming took 6 bases from V and 3 from J, leaving 9 bases between them. In DNA, the CDR3 is TGTGCCAGCAGCCTAGTTGCCAATCAGCCCCAGCATTTT. Translating gives CASSLVANQPQHF.

The V and J genes are TRBV6-2 or TRBV6-3 and TRBJ1-2; unclear D gene. This CDR3 contains 12 residues. Germline V gene sequence: CDR1 MNHEY, CDR2 SVGEGT. Trimming pared 10 bases from V and 6 bases from J, leaving 15 bases between. Here the CDR3 reads CAILSGSDGYTF. The CDR3 DNA sequence: TGTGCCATTCTTTCTGGGTCGGATGGCTACACCTTC.

The J gene is TRBJ1-3, the V gene TRBV6-1, with 9 bases lining up with TRBD1. V trimming: 5 bases; J trimming: 0 bases; junction bases outside the gene matches: 5. Germline V gene lookup returns CDR1 MNHNS and CDR2 SASEGT. The CDR3 covers 16 residues. The CDR3 region has the DNA TGTGCCAGCAGTAGGGACAGGGCAAGCTCTGGAAACACCATATATTTT. This encodes CASSRDRASSGNTIYF.

This clonotype was picked up many times. The J gene is TRBJ1-1, the V gene TRBV11-3; 7 bases are shared with TRBD1. Trimming took 5 bases from V and 8 from J; bases not matched to a gene: 5. The CDR3 totals 12 residues. Per the germline V gene, CDR1 is SGHNT and CDR2 is YENEEA. The CDR3 sequence is CASSLRQGEAFF. As DNA, the CDR3 is TGTGCCAGCAGCCTTCGACAGGGAGAAGCTTTCTTT.

This clonotype was seen a handful of times. The V call is TRBV9, the J call TRBJ1-1; 11 bases map to TRBD1. The CDR3 contains 16 residues. Trimming cost V 3 bases and J 4 bases; bases outside gene matches: 8. CDR1 is SGDLS and CDR2 is YYNGEE in the germline V gene. The CDR3, as DNA: TGTGCCAGCAGCGCCCGGGACAGGGGGATTGGCACTGAAGCTTTCTTT. It specifies CASSARDRGIGTEAFF.

This clonotype showed up many times. The chain has TRBV7-2 and TRBJ1-4, with TRBD1 as a possible D gene (5 bases). Trimming shortened V by 2 bases and J by 6 bases, and 10 bases separated the two germline ends. The CDR3 extends over 14 amino acids. Per the germline V gene, CDR1 is SGHTA and CDR2 is FQGNSA. The CDR3 loop reads CASSLWQGDEKLFF. The DNA for the CDR3 is TGTGCCAGCAGCTTATGGCAAGGGGATGAAAAACTGTTTTTT. The entire variable domain, with the rest obtained from reference TRBV7-2 and TRBJ1-4, is as follows: GAGVSQSPSNKVTEKGKDVELRCDPISGHTALYWYRQSLGQGLEFLIYFQGNSAPDKSGLPSDRFSAERTGGSVSTLTIQRTQQEDSAVYLCASSLWQGDEKLFFGSGTQLSVL.

The chain couples TRBV6-5 to TRBJ2-7, with 7 bases that match TRBD1. The CDR3 has 15 residues. Trimming at V came to 3 bases and at J to 1 base, leaving 6 bases not matched to a gene. Per germline, CDR1 MNHEY and CDR2 SVGAGI. This chain's CDR3 is CASSYNGQVSYEQYF. The CDR3 nucleotides are TGTGCCAGCAGTTATAACGGACAGGTTTCCTACGAGCAGTACTTC.

The V and J genes are TRBV18 and TRBJ2-2; 7 bases map to TRBD1. The CDR3 sequence is 13 residues long. Germline CDR1 KGHSH, CDR2 LQKENI. V was pared by 2 bases and J by 8 bases, with 2 bases of the junction left unmatched. CDR3 in DNA: TGTGCCAGCTCACCAGACAGGGCTGGGGAGCTGTTTTTT. Protein product: CASSPDRAGELFF.

J is TRBJ1-2 and V is TRBV27; TRBD1 matches 10 bases. This CDR3 contains 13 residues. Germline lookup yields CDR1 MNHEY and CDR2 SMNVEV (reference sequence). The ends lost 3 bases at V and 8 bases at J; junction bases unmatched: 3. CDR3 sequence reads: CASSLTGGNGYTF. The CDR3 nucleotides are TGTGCCAGCAGTTTGACAGGGGGCAACGGCTACACCTTC.

This clonotype has more than one count but fewer than ten. The chain has TRBV9 and TRBJ2-7; D ambiguous. V was shortened by 0 bases and J by 2 bases, with 9 bases between the two germline ends. Looked up from germline, CDR1 is SGDLS and CDR2 is YYNGEE. The length of the CDR3 is 14 residues. The CDR3 coding sequence is TGTGCCAGCAGCGTAGACAGTTTTCCCTACGAGCAGTACTTC. The encoded protein is CASSVDSFPYEQYF. The variable domain in full, completed from reference TRBV9 and TRBJ2-7, reads DSGVTQTPKHLITATGQRVTLRCSPRSGDLSVYWYQQSLDQGLQFLIQYYNGEERAKGNILERFSAQQFPDLHSELNLSSLELGDSALYFCASSVDSFPYEQYFGPGTRLTVT.

The rearrangement uses TRBV7-3 and TRBJ1-5; D remains unclear. With the DNA end fitting TRBJ2-3 better, the J assignment may be wrong. Germline V gene data show CDR1 as SGHTA and CDR2 as FQGTGA. CDR3 size: 13 residues. The CDR3 is CASSLKHTQPQYF. The CDR3, as DNA: TGTGCCAGCAGCTTAAAACACACTCAGCCCCAGTATTTT.

About this clonotype itself: A junction end diverges from the germline sequence, so it may reflect a read error. This chain connects TRBV7-2 to TRBJ2-5; possibly TRBD1 or TRBD2 for D (5 bases each). CDR3 length: 11 amino acids. Germline-derived CDR1 and CDR2 are SGHTA and FQGNSA. The CDR3 here is CASSLGLGAHF. The CDR3, as DNA: TGTGCCAGCAGCTTAGGACTCGGGGCGCACTTC.

The table lists this clonotype with many counts. The chain is built from TRBV3-1 and TRBJ2-3; 7 bases fit TRBD2. The CDR3 has 19 amino acids. With 2 bases clipped from V and 6 bases from J, the junction kept 20 bases outside the gene matches. Looked up from germline, CDR1 is LGHDT and CDR2 is YNNKEL (reference sequence). CDR3 DNA: TGTGCCAGCAGCCAATATTTTAGGTTAGGCGGGGGTGATTCTGATACGCAGTATTTT. This sequence encodes CASSQYFRLGGGDSDTQYF.

This clonotype was found many times. V usage is TRBV28 and J usage is TRBJ2-7, with D tentatively TRBD2 (5 bases). Germline-derived CDR1 and CDR2 are MDHEN and SYDVKM. The CDR3 is 13 residues long. Between the trimmed V and J ends, which lost 4 bases and 1 base, there was a span of 8 bases. CDR3: CASSYGDSYEQYF. The CDR3 nucleotides read TGTGCCAGCAGTTACGGGGATTCCTACGAGCAGTACTTC. The variable domain in full, completed from reference TRBV28 and TRBJ2-7, reads DVKVTQSSRYLVKRTGEKVFLECVQDMDHENMFWYRQDPGLGLRLIYFSYDVKMKEKGDIPEGYSVSREKKERFSLILESASTNQTSMYLCASSYGDSYEQYFGPGTRLTVT.

Only a few counts were recorded for this clonotype. This chain links TRBV25-1 with TRBJ2-1, with a weak D call TRBD1 (5 bases). CDR1 and CDR2 (germline): MGHDK, SYGVNS. V was trimmed by 5 bases and J by 3 bases, leaving 11 bases between them. This CDR3 has 14 amino acids. DNA for the CDR3: TGTGCCAGCAGTCTAAGGGGTCTCTACAATGAGCAGTTCTTC. This sequence encodes CASSLRGLYNEQFF.

This clonotype was observed at least ten times. V and J are TRBV30 and TRBJ1-1, with 8 positions matching TRBD1. The V segment lost 4 bases and the J segment 2 bases; nucleotides outside the gene matches: 18. CDR3 length equals 18 residues. CDR1 GTSNPN and CDR2 SVGIG come from the germline V gene (reference sequence). Written as DNA, the CDR3 is TGTGCCTGGAATGCTCGAGCAGGGGGCATGTTCCCTAACACTGAAGCTTTCTTT. It translates to CAWNARAGGMFPNTEAFF.